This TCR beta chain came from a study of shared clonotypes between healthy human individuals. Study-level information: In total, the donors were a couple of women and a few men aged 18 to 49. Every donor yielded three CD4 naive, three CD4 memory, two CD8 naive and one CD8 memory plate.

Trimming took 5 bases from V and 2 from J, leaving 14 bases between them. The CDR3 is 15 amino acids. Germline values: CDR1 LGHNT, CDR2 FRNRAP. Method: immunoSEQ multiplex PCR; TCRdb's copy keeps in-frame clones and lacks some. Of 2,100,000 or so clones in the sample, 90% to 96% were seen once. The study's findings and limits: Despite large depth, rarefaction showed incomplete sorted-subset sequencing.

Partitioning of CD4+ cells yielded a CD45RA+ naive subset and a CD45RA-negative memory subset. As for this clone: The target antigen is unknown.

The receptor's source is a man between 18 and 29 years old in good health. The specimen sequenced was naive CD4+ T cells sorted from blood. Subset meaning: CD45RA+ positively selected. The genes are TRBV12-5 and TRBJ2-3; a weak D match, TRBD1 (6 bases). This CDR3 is CASGTDRFITDTQYF. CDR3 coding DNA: TGTGCTAGTGGTACTGACAGGTTCATCACAGATACGCAGTATTTT.